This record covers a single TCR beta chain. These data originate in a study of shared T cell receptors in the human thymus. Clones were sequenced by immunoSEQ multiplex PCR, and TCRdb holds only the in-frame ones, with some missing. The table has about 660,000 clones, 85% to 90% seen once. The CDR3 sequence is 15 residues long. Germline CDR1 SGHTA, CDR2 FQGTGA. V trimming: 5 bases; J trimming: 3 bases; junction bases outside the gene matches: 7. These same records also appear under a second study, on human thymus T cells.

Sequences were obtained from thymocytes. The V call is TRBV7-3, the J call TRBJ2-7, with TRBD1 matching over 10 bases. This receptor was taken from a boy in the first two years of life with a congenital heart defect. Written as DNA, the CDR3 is TGTGCCAGCAGCCGCCCCCGGGACAGGGGCTACGAGCAGTACTTC. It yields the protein CASSRPRDRGYEQYF.